This T cell receptor beta chain originates from a study of blood T cell repertoires in COVID-19. Germline assignment: CDR1 SGHAT and CDR2 FQNNGV. Between the trimmed V and J ends, which lost 3 bases and 6 bases, there was a span of 11 bases. This CDR3 spans 13 amino acids. Measured with immunoSEQ multiplex PCR; TCRdb has only the in-frame clones, and not every one. Of about 190,000 clones detected, approximately 91% appear once; the ten largest clones hold approximately 1.1%. The origin of this receptor is a man aged 25-40 years with acute or convalescent COVID-19. What was sequenced was peripheral blood. This rearrangement joins TRBV11-2 to TRBJ1-1; possible D gene TRBD1, 5 bases. The CDR3 region has the DNA TGTGCCAGCAGCTTTCCAGGGATCTCTGAAGCTTTCTTT. It is translated as CASSFPGISEAFF.